Following are 2 T cell receptor beta chains from one sample sequenced in a study of blood T cell repertoires in COVID-19. This table comes from immunoSEQ multiplex PCR, and its TCRdb copy is limited to in-frame clones, with some not included. This sample has some 80,000 clones, with about 82% found just once. The sequencing sample was made of peripheral blood. Receptor source: an elderly man with active or convalescent COVID-19.

The chain links TRBV9 to TRBJ2-5; 7 nucleotides line up with TRBD2. Germline values: CDR1 SGDLS, CDR2 YYNGEE. With 4 bases clipped from V and 2 bases from J, the junction kept 5 bases outside the gene matches. This CDR3 contains 14 residues. CDR3 nucleotide sequence: TGTGCCAGCAGCCGCGGGGGTACTCAAGAGACCCAGTACTTC. Translated, it gives CASSRGGTQETQYF.

The gene calls are TRBV9 and TRBJ1-3; D unresolved. The germline V and J ends were trimmed by 0 bases and 4 bases, with 8 bases remaining between them. The CDR3 runs to 14 residues. In germline, CDR1 is SGDLS, CDR2 YYNGEE. The DNA of the CDR3 is TGTGCCAGCAGCGTAGCGGGTTCGGGAAACACCATATATTTT. It is translated as CASSVAGSGNTIYF.